The 29 T cell receptor beta chains below come from one sample, sequenced in a study of blood T cells in healthy people across ages. The use of a sample-barcoded 5' primer and a J-beta primer mix characterized a second PCR of roughly 7 to 11 cycles. TCRdb re-called the 5' RACE reads through MiXCR, storing one row per CDR3 protein. The sample gives about 1.4 million distinct CDR3 sequences, roughly 59% of which show up once; roughly 7% is in the top ten. Input material: blood. Source of these receptors: a man aged 18 to 29 in good health.

As for this clonotype: Given the absence of the conserved phenylalanine or tryptophan at the CDR3 end, a read error is likely. The chain has TRBV10-3 and TRBJ2-5, with 9 bases matching TRBD1. The germline CDR1 and CDR2 sequences are ENHRY and SYGVKD. V shed 6 bases, J shed 3 bases, and the junction held 14 bases outside the gene matches. The CDR3 has 17 amino acids. DNA of the CDR3: TGTGCCATCAGGACTTCCCCCGGTGACAGGGGGGAAGAGACCCAGTACTTA. Translating it yields CAIRTSPGDRGEETQYL.

This clonotype showed up just a few times. The chain uses TRBV29-1 and TRBJ1-2; 9 bases match TRBD1. V was pared by 6 bases and J by 4 bases, with 15 bases of the junction left unmatched. From germline, CDR1 is SQVTM and CDR2 ANQGSEA. The CDR3 consists of 16 residues. The CDR3 loop is CSVGTGTGISSYGYTF. The CDR3 coding sequence is TGCAGCGTGGGGACCGGGACAGGGATTTCCTCCTATGGCTACACCTTC.

This clonotype was seen a single time. The chain recombines TRBV4-1 with TRBJ2-4, with D perhaps matching TRBD1 or TRBD2 (5 bases each). The closer fit of TRBJ2-7 to the DNA end suggests the J call may be wrong. In germline, CDR1 is MGHRA, CDR2 YSYEKL. The length of the CDR3 is 14 residues. This chain's CDR3 is CASSPKQGPYEQYF. In DNA, the CDR3 is TGCGCCAGCAGTCCTAAGCAGGGACCCTACGAGCAGTACTTC.

This clonotype was detected once. The chain is built from TRBV27 and TRBJ2-7; D is possibly TRBD1 (5 bases). CDR1 and CDR2 from the germline V gene are MNHEY and SMNVEV (reference sequence). V shed 7 bases and J shed 0 bases, with 10 bases lying between them. The CDR3 consists of 13 residues. This chain's CDR3 is CASTDTNSYEQYF. The CDR3 region has the DNA TGTGCCAGCACGGACACCAACTCCTACGAGCAGTACTTC.

The chain recombines TRBV2 with TRBJ2-7; D gene uncertain. Trimming shortened V by 7 bases and J by 0 bases, and 7 bases separated the two germline ends. Germline V gives CDR1 SNHLY, CDR2 FYNNEI. This CDR3 comprises 12 residues. The CDR3 reads CASIEISYEQYF. The CDR3 region has the DNA TGTGCCAGCATTGAGATCTCCTACGAGCAGTACTTC.

The chain joins TRBV15 to TRBJ2-1; D is possibly TRBD1 (6 bases). The CDR3 extends over 17 amino acids. Between the trimmed V and J ends, which lost 0 bases and 5 bases, there was a span of 17 bases. Germline values: CDR1 LNHNV, CDR2 YYDKDF (reference sequence). CDR3 nucleotide sequence: TGTGCCACCAGCAGAGATCGGATCGGACAGCCTAACAATGAGCAGTTCTTC. Its protein is CATSRDRIGQPNNEQFF.

The CDR3 protein is CASSLGTESHEQFF. CDR3 nucleotides: TGCGCCAGCAGTTTAGGGACGGAGAGTCATGAGCAGTTCTTC. The rearrangement links TRBV5-1 to TRBJ2-1; D possibly matches TRBD1 or TRBD2 (5 bases each). Germline CDR1 is SGHRS and CDR2 is YFSETQ. The CDR3 loop spans 14 amino acids. V gave up 5 bases and J gave up 8 bases, with 17 bases separating them. Drawing the rest from reference TRBV5-1 and TRBJ2-1, the complete variable domain is KAGVTQTPRYLIKTRGQQVTLSCSPISGHRSVSWYQQTPGQGLQFLFEYFSETQRNKGNFPGRFSGRQFSNSRSEMNVSTLELGDSALYLCASSLGTESHEQFFGPGTRLTVL.

This sequence joins TRBV7-9 and TRBJ2-3, with D perhaps TRBD1 or TRBD2 (7 bases each). V lost 5 bases to trimming and J lost 3 bases, with 18 bases between them. The CDR3 is 16 amino acids. The germline gives CDR1 SEHNR, CDR2 FQNEAQ (reference sequence). In DNA form, the CDR3 reads TGTGCCAGCAGCCCCAGGGGGGGAGTGGTGACAGATACGCAGTATTTT. Translating gives CASSPRGGVVTDTQYF.

The CDR3 DNA sequence: TGTGCCAGCAGCCAAGTCACTCCTCGGGCCTACGAGCAGTACTTC. Its protein product is CASSQVTPRAYEQYF. The genes are TRBV3-1 and TRBJ2-7; D unclear. Germline loops: CDR1 LGHDT, CDR2 YNNKEL (reference sequence). V was shortened by 1 base and J by 2 bases, with 12 bases between the two germline ends. The CDR3 runs 15 residues.

The J gene is TRBJ2-1, the V gene TRBV7-2, with 11 bases that match TRBD2. J lost 10 bases, V lost 5 bases, and 13 bases had no gene match. CDR1 is SGHTA, CDR2 FQGNSA, per germline. The CDR3 runs 16 residues. CDR3 sequence: CASSPGRLAGLGEQFF. CDR3 DNA sequence: TGTGCCAGCAGCCCAGGCCGACTAGCGGGATTGGGCGAGCAGTTCTTC.

In its sample, this clonotype was seen a few times. The chain is built from TRBV27 and TRBJ2-7; 7 nucleotides line up with TRBD1. Germline V lookup: CDR1 MNHEY, CDR2 SMNVEV (reference sequence). The CDR3 is 15 residues long. Germline trimming cut 6 bases from V and 2 bases from J; bases unmatched to any gene: 10. The CDR3 loop is CASSAERDRTYEQYF. In DNA form, the CDR3 reads TGTGCCAGCAGCGCAGAACGGGACAGAACCTACGAGCAGTACTTC.

This chain joins TRBV29-1 and TRBJ1-2, with D unresolved. The germline gives CDR1 SQVTM, CDR2 ANQGSEA. The CDR3 covers 12 residues. V was clipped by 6 bases and J by 7 bases, with 15 bases between them. CDR3: CSVDYNKGGYTF. The CDR3 DNA is TGCAGCGTGGACTACAACAAGGGTGGCTACACCTTC.

A few counts support this clonotype. The chain carries TRBV4-2 and TRBJ2-5, with 10 bases that match TRBD2. This CDR3 is 16 amino acids long. V lost 0 bases and J lost 5; bases outside the gene matches: 6. CDR1 is LGHNA and CDR2 is YNFKEQ in the germline V gene. The DNA for the CDR3 is TGTGCCAGCAGCCAAGACCTAAGCGGGGGGGCCGAGACCCAGTACTTC. Residues: CASSQDLSGGAETQYF.

This chain uses TRBV12-3 or TRBV12-4 with TRBJ1-2; 10 bases line up with TRBD1. This CDR3 contains 16 residues. The junction had 11 bases not matched to a gene; V was cut back by 5 bases and J by 5 bases. In DNA, the CDR3 is TGTGCCAGCAGTCTGACAGGGGGCGAGAAAGTGTATGGCTACACCTTC. It encodes CASSLTGGEKVYGYTF.

This chain connects TRBV6-1 to TRBJ2-5; no definite D call. The CDR3 contains 15 residues. The germline V gene has CDR1 MNHNS and CDR2 SASEGT. Trimming stripped 1 base from V and 1 base from J, with 10 bases between. The CDR3 sequence: CASSEDPRTQETQYF. CDR3 sequence (DNA): TGTGCCAGCAGTGAAGACCCCAGGACCCAAGAGACCCAGTACTTC.

The chain links TRBV5-6 to TRBJ2-4; D is uncertain. There are 12 residues in the CDR3. CDR1 SGHDT and CDR2 YYEEEE come from the germline V gene. V was trimmed by 2 bases and J by 6 bases, leaving 6 bases between them. CDR3: CASSFGINIQYF. The CDR3 DNA follows: TGTGCCAGCAGCTTCGGCATAAACATTCAGTACTTC.

This clonotype was seen a few times. The rearrangement uses TRBV6-4 and TRBJ2-6; no firm D call. This CDR3 contains 14 residues. Germline CDR1 reads MRHNA; CDR2 reads SNTAGT. V was shortened by 4 bases and J by 2 bases, with 6 bases between the two germline ends. CDR3 sequence reads: CASSAQAGANVLTF. For the CDR3, the DNA is TGTGCCAGCAGTGCCCAAGCTGGGGCCAACGTCCTGACTTTC.

The chain employs TRBV10-3 and TRBJ2-1, with 10 bases aligning to TRBD2. Germline values: CDR1 ENHRY, CDR2 SYGVKD. The CDR3 totals 17 residues. V gave up 10 bases and J gave up 6 bases; unmatched junction bases: 18. The CDR3 DNA follows: TGTGCCACCACGGGGCCAGCGGGGGGGGAGCTTGTCAATGAGCAGTTCTTC. Amino acids: CATTGPAGGELVNEQFF.

This clonotype came up once. The CDR3 loop reads CASSSGGPGTGPYEQYF. CDR3 DNA sequence: TGTGCCAGCAGTTCGGGTGGCCCTGGGACAGGGCCATACGAGCAGTACTTC. The chain couples TRBV27 to TRBJ2-7; 9 bases map to TRBD1. Germline lookup yields CDR1 MNHEY and CDR2 SMNVEV (reference sequence). V gave up 4 bases and J gave up 4 bases; unmatched junction bases: 14. The CDR3 is made up of 17 amino acids.

V usage is TRBV6-1 and J usage is TRBJ2-7, with D possibly matching TRBD2 (6 bases). The CDR3 length is 13 residues. V was clipped by 4 bases and J by 4 bases, with 11 bases between them. Germline CDR1 and CDR2: MNHNS and SASEGT. DNA of the CDR3: TGTGCCAGCAGTGCTAGGGACTTTTACGAGCAGTACTTC. As protein: CASSARDFYEQYF.

In this sample, this clonotype turned up once. J is TRBJ2-1 and V is TRBV25-1; 8 bases are shared with TRBD1. The V and J ends lost 0 bases and 10 bases, in that order; junction bases with no gene match: 5. Looked up from germline, CDR1 is MGHDK and CDR2 is SYGVNS. The CDR3 totals 14 residues. Written as DNA, the CDR3 is TGTGCCAGCAGTGAATATGGGGGGACAGGCGAGCAGTTCTTC. Residues: CASSEYGGTGEQFF.

This rearrangement joins TRBV3-1 to TRBJ2-1; 9 bases line up with TRBD2. The germline gives CDR1 LGHDT, CDR2 YNNKEL (reference sequence). This CDR3 is 18 amino acids long. Germline trimming cut 3 bases from V and 0 bases from J; bases unmatched to any gene: 9. The CDR3 nucleotides are TGTGCCAGCAGCCAGCGTCTAGCGGGACCGAGCTCCTACAATGAGCAGTTCTTC. This codes for CASSQRLAGPSSYNEQFF.

Written as DNA, the CDR3 is TGTGCCAGCAGCTCTGGGACGCGGGCCTCCACTGAGCAGTACTTC. As protein: CASSSGTRASTEQYF. The chain has TRBV11-3 and TRBJ2-5, with D perhaps assigned TRBD1 or TRBD2 (5 bases each). CDR1 SGHNT and CDR2 YENEEA come from the germline V gene. CDR3 length: 15 amino acids. The ends were cut back, 4 bases at V and 11 bases at J, with 23 bases in the middle.

This clonotype was picked up a small number of times. The rearrangement links TRBV4-3 to TRBJ1-4, with TRBD1 as a possible D gene (5 bases). The germline CDR1 and CDR2 sequences are LGHNA and YSLEER. The ends were cut back, 4 bases at V and 1 base at J, with 10 bases in the middle. The CDR3 spans 15 residues. The CDR3 spells CASSPDGGTNEKLFF. CDR3 bases: TGCGCCAGCAGCCCTGACGGGGGAACTAATGAAAAACTGTTTTTT.

The CDR3 DNA reads TGCGCCAGCAGCCAAGACAGCGGCGAAAGGGCTTTCTTT. This sequence encodes CASSQDSGERAFF. This chain joins TRBV4-3 and TRBJ1-1; D call uncertain. Trimming took 0 bases from V and 11 from J, leaving 13 bases between them. Per germline, CDR1 LGHNA and CDR2 YSLEER. The length of the CDR3 is 13 residues.

This clonotype showed up just a few times. The rearrangement uses TRBV4-1 and TRBJ2-5; TRBD2 is a possible D gene (6 bases). The V gene lost 4 bases and the J gene lost 6 bases, with 15 bases spanning the gap. Germline V lookup: CDR1 MGHRA, CDR2 YSYEKL. The CDR3 contains 14 residues. The chain's CDR3 is CASSLRDWGKTQYF. Here the CDR3 DNA reads TGCGCCAGCAGCCTCCGGGACTGGGGGAAGACCCAGTACTTC.

About this clonotype: One end of the junction varies from germline; a read error may be responsible. This sequence joins TRBV4-1 and TRBJ2-7; the D gene could be TRBD1 or TRBD2 (7 bases each). The J call may be incorrect, as the DNA end agrees better with TRBJ2-5. CDR3 length: 13 residues. CDR1 and CDR2 (germline): MGHRA, YSYEKL. The DNA of the CDR3 is TGTGCCAGCAGCCAGGGGGGGCTAGAGACCCAGTACTTC. Amino acids: CASSQGGLETQYF.

This clonotype was seen once. The genes are TRBV20-1 and TRBJ1-1; TRBD1 is a possible D gene (5 bases). Germline V gene lookup returns CDR1 DFQATT and CDR2 SNEGSKA (reference sequence). V dropped 6 bases and J dropped 8 bases, with 10 bases sitting between them. CDR3 size: 10 residues. CDR3 in DNA: TGCAGTGCGGCCGGGGCCGAAGCTTTCTTT. Its translation: CSAAGAEAFF.

Concerning this clonotype: At one end, the junction sequence differs from germline, possibly due to a read error. This chain links TRBV10-1 with TRBJ2-7, with 8 bases that match TRBD2. The CDR3 sequence is 14 residues long. Germline V gene sequence: CDR1 WNHNN, CDR2 SYGVQD (reference sequence). CDR3 amino acids: CASSVAGTSDEQYF. The DNA of the CDR3 is TGCGCCAGCAGTGTAGCGGGAACCTCCGACGAGCAGTACTTC.